The sequence of this T cell receptor beta chain was determined in a study of blood T cell repertoires in COVID-19. Study overall: The study drew acute and convalescent COVID-19 samples from the United States, Italy and Spain. The cDNA or gDNA used as material had been derived from T cells, B-cell-depleted T cells, or PBMCs.

Per the study methods: Scientists estimated how many nucleated cells there were by amplifying reference gene primers. Method: immunoSEQ multiplex PCR; TCRdb's copy keeps in-frame clones and lacks some. From that table come the V and J calls and clone size; the DNA was used to work out D and trimming. The sample carries more than 60,000 clones, around nine tenths recorded once. The germline V and J ends were trimmed by 5 bases and 1 base, with 9 bases remaining between them. CDR3 size: 15 residues. In germline, CDR1 is SNHLY, CDR2 FYNNEI. This TCR came from a woman aged 80 or older with active or convalescent COVID-19. The V and J genes are TRBV2 and TRBJ1-6; no definite D call. The sample consisted of peripheral blood. Here the CDR3 reads CASSPSGSYNSPLHF. In DNA form, the CDR3 reads TGTGCCAGCAGTCCGTCGGGGTCCTATAATTCACCCCTCCACTTT.